This T cell receptor beta chain was found in a study of beta chain features in type 1 diabetes. Study findings and constraints: For Type 1 diabetes patients, all four CD4+ subsets carried TCRB CDR3s that were moderately but significantly shorter.

The CDR3 is made up of 14 amino acids. The V end was cut by 2 bases, the J end by 8 bases, with 12 bases between. Looked up from germline, CDR1 is LGHNA and CDR2 is YSLEER. A note on this clone: Its antigen remains unknown. The sample has other DNA sequences that encode this CDR3 too.

Expressed TCRB transcripts were sequenced after all isolated RNA was converted to cDNA. The repertoire was sequenced with immunoSEQ multiplex PCR; TCRdb's copy has only in-frame clones and lacks some. The table shows about 150,000 clones, with around 8% occurring only once. Sequenced sample: central memory CD4+ T cells from blood. The sequence came from a woman aged 40 to 50 with type 1 diabetes. The chain is built from TRBV4-3 and TRBJ1-4; D is undetermined. CDR3 bases: TGCGCCAGCAGCCAAAGAGGGCTAAACGAAAAACTGTTTTTT. This translates into CASSQRGLNEKLFF.